The rows below give T cell receptor beta chains drawn from one sample of a study of vaccination effects on CD4 cells after COVID-19. These receptors are not linked to any known antigen. Method: immunoSEQ multiplex PCR; TCRdb's copy keeps in-frame clones and lacks some. Of almost 70,000 clones detected, around 69% appear once; the ten largest clones hold 1.5% to 1.9%. The material sequenced was CD4+ T cells from PBMCs cultured with HCoV-229E spike peptides, taken after COVID-19 vaccination. All receptors come from a human donor who received a COVID-19 vaccine. Both conserved end residues are trimmed from each CDR3. Clone size is not always given. Where it is, it says once, few, many or a class for expanded clones.

clone_size | j_call | v_call | cdr3_aa
- | TRBJ2-2 | TRBV12-3/TRBV12-4 | ASSFGTLGELF
- | TRBJ1-6 | TRBV5-1 | ASRRETGLGNSPLH
- | TRBJ2-4 | TRBV27 | ASSPGTGGRVQY
- | TRBJ2-3 | TRBV6-1 | ASSEGGGPGDTQY
- | TRBJ1-4 | TRBV28 | ASSLSAATNEKLF
- | TRBJ1-6 | TRBV2 | ASSVRQGGYSPLH
- | TRBJ1-1 | TRBV3-1/TRBV3-2 | ASSQGGSNTEAF
- | TRBJ2-3 | TRBV6-5 | ASSYSIRGTDTQY
few | TRBJ1-4 | TRBV7-9 | ASSLSGGGHEKLF
- | TRBJ1-1 | TRBV6-5 | ASRTKFDRNTEAF